This T cell receptor beta chain derives from a study of cytomegalovirus exposure and HLA in healthy donors (dated by TCRdb to 2017 to 2019). General notes on the study: According to a later analysis, one platform produced both the 110 or so validation repertoires and the 550 to 800 repertoires of the first cohort. A separate validation cohort of 100 to 150 different subjects was used in addition to the 666-subject first cohort. To predict cytomegalovirus infection status, the study brought together high-throughput TCR immunosequencing, statistical association of individual TCRs with disease status, and machine learning. The study was designed to test whether signatures of past pathogen exposure could be identified by cataloging public T cell receptors. The investigation overall reported the following: In a later analysis, TCRs clustered in the first cohort were found to also tend to co-occur in the approximately 110 validation repertoires, with around 94% of cluster scores above 0. Across donors, most TCR sequences were observed very rarely, whereas some public TCRs were present in many individuals. A later analysis had no HLA typing for the validation cohort, so co-occurrence there was scored across all 130 or so repertoires. In the study, approximately 160 TCR beta chains were listed as associated with cytomegalovirus. In vitro tests confirmed that three of the cytomegalovirus-associated TCR beta chains recognize cytomegalovirus antigens. Cytomegalovirus status was reported to be diagnosed by the classifier with high specificity and sensitivity in both the original and validation cohorts. The authors suggested that the approach could potentially be generalized to other disease states and immunological phenotypes.

In regard to this clone: No antigen is known for it. Base qualities are not recorded, but no much larger clone differs from it by a single base.

The donors belonged to the validation cohort of around 120 subjects, which was separate from the approximately 700-subject first cohort. Library preparation employed the immunoSEQ multiplex PCR assay. From the authors' description of their analysis: A statistical classification framework was built to diagnose cytomegalovirus status from the catalog of TCR beta chain sequences. TCRdb re-hosts the immuneACCESS table, in-frame sequences only. Its copies lack some clones; in the studies checked, an unresolved V gene accounts for under half of them, and the cause for the rest is not known. The V and J calls and the clone size are those of that table, but D and trimming were determined from the DNA. This sample is represented by over 60,000 clones; 85% to 95% of them were singletons. The ten largest clones add up to around 3.2% of the sample. This receptor was obtained from a man between 18 and 35 years old in good health and CMV-seronegative. The sequenced material came from PBMCs.

The sequence in DNA is TGTGCCAGCAGCCAATTATCAGACAGGGGGCGCGAGCAGTACTTC. The translation is CASSQLSDRGREQYF. Recombination connected TRBV14 to TRBJ2-7; the junction holds 10 bases that match TRBD1. V has 2 bases trimmed and J has 6 bases trimmed; junction bases matching no gene number 7. The CDR3 runs 15 amino acids, cysteine and phenylalanine included. Only the CDR3 DNA is retained, 45 bases long and in frame from the first base. CDR1 is given as SGHDN and CDR2 as FVKESK, both from the germline V gene. The full variable domain, with segments outside the CDR3 supplied by the reference TRBV14 and TRBJ2-7 proteins, appears as EAGVTQFPSHSVIEKGQTVTLRCDPISGHDNLYWYRRVMGKEIKFLLHFVKESKQDESGMPNNRFLAERTGGTYSTLKVQPAELEDSGVYFCASSQLSDRGREQYFGPGTRLTVT.